This T cell receptor beta chain originates from a study of shared clonotypes between healthy human individuals. CD45RO-negative CD8 cells positively selected for CCR7 made up the naive population, which excluded terminally differentiated effector memory CD45RA+ cells. Libraries were prepared by immunoSEQ multiplex PCR; TCRdb keeps only in-frame clonotypes and omits some of them. This table holds some 1,900,000 clones, about 95% found once. The V gene's germline CDR1 is SGDLS and CDR2 YYNGEE. V shed 1 base, J shed 3 bases, and the junction held 9 bases outside the gene matches. This CDR3 comprises 16 residues.

The sample was naive CD8+ T cells sorted from blood. This TCR came from a young man in good health. The V gene is TRBV9, the J gene TRBJ2-7; 8 bases agree with TRBD2. The CDR3: CASSVSSSGDNYEQYF. The CDR3 DNA follows: TGTGCCAGCAGCGTAAGTAGTAGCGGGGATAACTACGAGCAGTACTTC.